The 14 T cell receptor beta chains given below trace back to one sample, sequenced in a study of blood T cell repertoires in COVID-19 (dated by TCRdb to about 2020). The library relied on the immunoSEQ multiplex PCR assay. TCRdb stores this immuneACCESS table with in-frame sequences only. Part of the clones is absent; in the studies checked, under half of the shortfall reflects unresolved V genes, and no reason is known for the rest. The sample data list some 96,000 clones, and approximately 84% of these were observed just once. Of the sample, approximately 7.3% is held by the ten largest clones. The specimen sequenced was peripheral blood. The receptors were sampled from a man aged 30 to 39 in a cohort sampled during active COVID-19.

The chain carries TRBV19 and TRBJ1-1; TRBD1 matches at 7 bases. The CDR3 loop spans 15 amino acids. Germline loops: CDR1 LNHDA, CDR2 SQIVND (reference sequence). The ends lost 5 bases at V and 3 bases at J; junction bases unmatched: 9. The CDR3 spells CASSFQPRGDTEAFF. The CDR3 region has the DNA TGTGCCAGTAGTTTCCAACCCAGGGGGGACACTGAAGCTTTCTTT.

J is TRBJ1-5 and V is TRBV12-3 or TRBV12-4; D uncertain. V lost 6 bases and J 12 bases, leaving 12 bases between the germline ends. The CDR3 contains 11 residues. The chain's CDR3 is CASSNQVHQHF. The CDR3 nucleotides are TGTGCCAGCAGCAACCAGGTTCACCAGCATTTT.

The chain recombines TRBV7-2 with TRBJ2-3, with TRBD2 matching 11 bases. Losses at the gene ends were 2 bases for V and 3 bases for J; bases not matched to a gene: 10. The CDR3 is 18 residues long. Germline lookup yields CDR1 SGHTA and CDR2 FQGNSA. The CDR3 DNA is TGTGCCAGCAGCTTAAGGGTGTTAGCGGGGGGGCGTACAGATACGCAGTATTTT. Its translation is CASSLRVLAGGRTDTQYF.

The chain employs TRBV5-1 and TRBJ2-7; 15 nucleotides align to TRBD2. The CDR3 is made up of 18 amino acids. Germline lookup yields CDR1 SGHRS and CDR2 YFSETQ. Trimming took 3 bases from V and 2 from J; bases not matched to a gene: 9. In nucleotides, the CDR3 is TGCGCCAGCAGCTCGGCCGGGACTAGCGGGGGGCCCCCCTACGAGCAGTACTTC. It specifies CASSSAGTSGGPPYEQYF.

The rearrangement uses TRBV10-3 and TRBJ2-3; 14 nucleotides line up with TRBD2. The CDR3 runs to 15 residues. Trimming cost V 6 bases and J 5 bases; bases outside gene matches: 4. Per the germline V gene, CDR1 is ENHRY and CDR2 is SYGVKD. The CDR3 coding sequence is TGTGCCATCAGCCCCGGGACTAGCGGGGGAGATACGCAGTATTTT. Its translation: CAISPGTSGGDTQYF.

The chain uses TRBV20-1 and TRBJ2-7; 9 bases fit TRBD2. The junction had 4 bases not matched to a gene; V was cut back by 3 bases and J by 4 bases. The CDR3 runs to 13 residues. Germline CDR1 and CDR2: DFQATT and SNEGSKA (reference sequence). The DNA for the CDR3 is TGCAGTGCTAGTAGGCTAGCGGGGTACGAGCAGTACTTC. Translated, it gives CSASRLAGYEQYF.

CDR3 DNA sequence: TGTGCCAGCAGCCGAGGAGGGCGGGGAGGCGCCACTGAAGCTTTCTTT. Translated: CASSRGGRGGATEAFF. The genes are TRBV7-8 and TRBJ1-1, with unresolved D. The CDR3 is made up of 16 amino acids. V lost 5 bases, J lost 4 bases, and 20 bases lay in between. Looked up from germline, CDR1 is SGHVS and CDR2 is FQNEAQ.

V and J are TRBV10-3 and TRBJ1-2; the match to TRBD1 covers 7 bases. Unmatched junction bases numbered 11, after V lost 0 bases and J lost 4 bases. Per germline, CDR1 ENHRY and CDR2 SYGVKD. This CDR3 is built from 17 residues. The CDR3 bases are TGTGCCATCAGTGAGTCCGGGGGCCTTCAGGGGGGCTATGGCTACACCTTC. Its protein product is CAISESGGLQGGYGYTF.

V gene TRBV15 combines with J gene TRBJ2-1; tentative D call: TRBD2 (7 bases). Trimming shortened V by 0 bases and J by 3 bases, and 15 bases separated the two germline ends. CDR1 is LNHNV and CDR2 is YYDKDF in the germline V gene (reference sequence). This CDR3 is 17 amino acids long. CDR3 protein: CATSREHREGLYNEQFF. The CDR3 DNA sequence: TGTGCCACCAGCAGAGAGCACAGGGAGGGTCTCTACAATGAGCAGTTCTTC.

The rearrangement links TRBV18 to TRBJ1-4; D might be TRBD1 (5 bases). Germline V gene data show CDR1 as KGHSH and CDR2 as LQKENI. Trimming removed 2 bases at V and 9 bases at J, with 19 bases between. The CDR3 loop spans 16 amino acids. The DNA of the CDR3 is TGTGCCAGCTCACCAGCGCAGTGGGGGGTGTGGAAAAAACTGTTTTTT. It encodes CASSPAQWGVWKKLFF.

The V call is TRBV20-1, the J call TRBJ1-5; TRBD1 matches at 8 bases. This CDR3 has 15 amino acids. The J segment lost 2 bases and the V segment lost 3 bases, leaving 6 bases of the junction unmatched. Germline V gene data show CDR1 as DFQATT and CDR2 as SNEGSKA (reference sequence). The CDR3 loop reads CSASRTGLGNQPQHF. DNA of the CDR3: TGCAGTGCTAGTCGGACAGGGCTGGGCAATCAGCCCCAGCATTTT.

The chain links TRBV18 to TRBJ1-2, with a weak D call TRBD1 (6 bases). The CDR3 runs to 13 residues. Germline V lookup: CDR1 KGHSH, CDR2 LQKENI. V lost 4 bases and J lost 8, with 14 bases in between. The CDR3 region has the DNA TGTGCCAGCTCACAACAGGGTAACGGCGGCTACACCTTC. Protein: CASSQQGNGGYTF.

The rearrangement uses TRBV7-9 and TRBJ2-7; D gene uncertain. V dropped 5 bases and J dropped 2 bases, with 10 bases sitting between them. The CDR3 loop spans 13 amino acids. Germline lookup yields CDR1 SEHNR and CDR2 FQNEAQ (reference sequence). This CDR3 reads CASSTHQTYEQYF. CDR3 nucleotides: TGTGCCAGCAGCACCCACCAGACCTACGAGCAGTACTTC.

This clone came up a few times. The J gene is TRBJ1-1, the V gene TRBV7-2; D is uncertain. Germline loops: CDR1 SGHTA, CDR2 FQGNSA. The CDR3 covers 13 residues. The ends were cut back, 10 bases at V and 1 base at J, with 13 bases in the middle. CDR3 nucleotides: TGTGCCACCGCACGGGTGGGGAACACTGAAGCTTTCTTT. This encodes CATARVGNTEAFF.